A single sample is the source of the 2 T cell receptor beta chains below, sequenced in a study of blood T cells in healthy people across ages. Primers used in a second PCR of roughly 7 to 11 cycles were a sample-barcoded 5' primer and a J-beta primer mix. MiXCR, run by TCRdb on the 5' RACE reads, gives a single entry per CDR3 protein. This table has about 1.8 million distinct CDR3 sequences, less than 50% appearing once. The sample consisted of blood. The receptors come from a woman in her thirties or forties in good health.

Only a few counts were recorded for this clonotype. The chain uses TRBV7-9 and TRBJ2-5, with D possibly matching TRBD2 (7 bases). Trimming left V 5 bases short and J 5 bases short, with 18 bases between. Germline V CDR1 and CDR2: SEHNR, FQNEAQ (reference sequence). The CDR3 runs 15 residues. The CDR3 here is CASSRGGRVTETQYF. DNA for the CDR3: TGTGCCAGCAGCAGGGGGGGCCGGGTAACTGAGACCCAGTACTTC.

There are a few counts of this clonotype. V usage is TRBV27 and J usage is TRBJ1-2; D may be TRBD1 (6 bases). In germline, CDR1 is MNHEY, CDR2 SMNVEV (reference sequence). The V and J ends lost 8 bases and 7 bases respectively, with 23 bases between them. This CDR3 has 15 amino acids. CDR3 protein: CASCNRDGYRGGYTF. CDR3 DNA sequence: TGTGCCAGCTGCAACAGGGACGGCTATCGGGGTGGCTACACCTTC.